Below, 25 T cell receptor beta chains from the same sample are listed, as sequenced in a study of PD-L1 blockade in urothelial cancer. TCRdb keeps only in-frame clones here, not all; method: immunoSEQ multiplex PCR. The table shows roughly 120,000 clones, with roughly 80% occurring only once. Time point reported: pretreatment peripheral blood. Sequenced material: PBMCs, taken around atezolizumab (anti-PD-L1) treatment. These receptors were collected from a man aged 50 to 59 with urothelial cancer.

This chain connects TRBV7-3 to TRBJ2-1; no firm D call. The CDR3 is made up of 13 amino acids. CDR1 is SGHTA and CDR2 is FQGTGA in the germline V gene. V dropped 1 base and J dropped 5 bases, with 6 bases sitting between them. The CDR3, as DNA: TGTGCCAGCAGCTTAAATAGAAACAATGAGCAGTTCTTC. As protein: CASSLNRNNEQFF. The full variable domain, in which reference TRBV7-3 and TRBJ2-1 provide the parts outside the CDR3, is GAGVSQTPSNKVTEKGKYVELRCDPISGHTALYWYRQSLGQGPEFLIYFQGTGAADDSGLPNDRFFAVRPEGSVSTLKIQRTERGDSAVYLCASSLNRNNEQFFGPGTRLTVL.

The rearrangement uses TRBV18 and TRBJ2-1; 14 bases map to TRBD2. The trim removed 6 bases at V and 9 bases at J, leaving 7 bases unmatched. The length of the CDR3 is 15 residues. The germline gives CDR1 KGHSH, CDR2 LQKENI. This chain's CDR3 is CASSPGTSGRGEQFF. In DNA form, the CDR3 reads TGTGCCAGCTCTCCGGGGACTAGCGGGAGAGGTGAGCAGTTCTTC.

This clone was recorded at least ten times. The chain combines TRBV5-1 with TRBJ2-1; possible D gene TRBD1, 5 bases. Germline V gene data show CDR1 as SGHRS and CDR2 as YFSETQ. V was clipped by 0 bases and J by 7 bases, with 11 bases between them. This CDR3 has 14 amino acids. In DNA form, the CDR3 reads TGCGCCAGCAGCTTGGCAGGGATTGGAAATGAGCAGTTCTTC. Translating it yields CASSLAGIGNEQFF.

The rearrangement joins TRBV7-9 to TRBJ2-3; 7 bases are shared with TRBD2. Germline values: CDR1 SEHNR, CDR2 FQNEAQ (reference sequence). CDR3 length: 15 residues. V lost 4 bases to trimming and J lost 9 bases; unmatched junction nucleotides: 13. CDR3 sequence (DNA): TGTGCCAGCAGCTGGGGCCACAGCGGGGACCTAACGCAGTATTTT. Its protein product is CASSWGHSGDLTQYF.

The V call is TRBV9, the J call TRBJ1-2; TRBD1 might be the D (6 bases). The V gene's germline CDR1 is SGDLS and CDR2 YYNGEE. The CDR3 consists of 15 residues. V was clipped by 5 bases and J by 7 bases, with 21 bases between them. The CDR3 DNA is TGTGCCAGCAGTGCCCAGGGACAAGCCCTCGGTGGCTACACCTTC. This sequence encodes CASSAQGQALGGYTF. Together with reference TRBV9 and TRBJ1-2, the CDR3 gives the full variable domain: DSGVTQTPKHLITATGQRVTLRCSPRSGDLSVYWYQQSLDQGLQFLIQYYNGEERAKGNILERFSAQQFPDLHSELNLSSLELGDSALYFCASSAQGQALGGYTFGSGTRLTVV.

In its sample, this clone was seen once. The V and J genes are TRBV7-9 and TRBJ2-7, with 11 positions matching TRBD2. The CDR3 spans 15 residues. Germline V lookup: CDR1 SEHNR, CDR2 FQNEAQ (reference sequence). Trimming removed 5 bases from V and 1 base from J; junction bases left unmatched: 4. This CDR3 reads CASSRGTSGSYEQYF. CDR3 DNA: TGTGCCAGCAGCCGTGGGACTAGCGGATCCTACGAGCAGTACTTC.

V usage is TRBV7-3 and J usage is TRBJ2-1; 9 nucleotides line up with TRBD2. Per germline, CDR1 SGHTA and CDR2 FQGTGA. The CDR3 length is 15 residues. The V and J ends lost 2 bases and 6 bases, in that order; junction bases with no gene match: 5. The CDR3 region is CASSLAAGGLNEQFF. For the CDR3, the DNA is TGTGCCAGCAGCTTAGCAGCGGGAGGCCTCAATGAGCAGTTCTTC.

A word on this clone: At one end, the junction sequence differs from germline, possibly due to a read error. V is TRBV15 and J is TRBJ2-1; TRBD2 might be the D (5 bases). CDR1 LNHNV and CDR2 YYDKDF come from the germline V gene (reference sequence). This CDR3 is 12 amino acids long. CDR3 region: CATSASRREHFF. The DNA for the CDR3 is TGTGCCACCAGTGCTAGCCGTCGTGAGCACTTCTTC. Based on the CDR3 plus reference TRBV15 and TRBJ2-1, the full variable domain is DAMVIQNPRYQVTQFGKPVTLSCSQTLNHNVMYWYQQKSSQAPKLLFHYYDKDFNNEADTPDNFQSRRPNTSFCFLDIRSPGLGDTAMYLCATSASRREHFFGPGTRLTVL.

The rearrangement joins TRBV7-2 to TRBJ2-3, with TRBD2 matching over 10 bases. Trimming at V came to 1 base and at J to 5 bases, leaving 6 bases not matched to a gene. Per germline, CDR1 SGHTA and CDR2 FQGNSA. The CDR3 extends over 16 amino acids. The CDR3: CASSLDSGRAVDTQYF. CDR3 in DNA: TGTGCCAGCAGCTTAGACAGCGGGAGGGCTGTAGATACGCAGTATTTT.

CDR3 region: CASSQDGGYGYTF. The CDR3 DNA sequence: TGCGCCAGCAGCCAAGACGGGGGGTATGGCTACACCTTC. The J gene is TRBJ1-2, the V gene TRBV4-1; D perhaps matches TRBD1 (5 bases). This CDR3 has 13 amino acids. V was pared by 0 bases and J by 5 bases, with 7 bases between. Per the germline V gene, CDR1 is MGHRA and CDR2 is YSYEKL.

This chain links TRBV27 with TRBJ2-7; 8 bases line up with TRBD2. The V and J ends lost 3 bases and 3 bases, in that order; junction bases with no gene match: 4. The germline V gene encodes CDR1 MNHEY and CDR2 SMNVEV (reference sequence). The CDR3 has 14 residues. CDR3 sequence: CASSFGGGYYEQYF. The CDR3 bases are TGTGCCAGCAGTTTCGGGGGGGGGTACTACGAGCAGTACTTC.

This chain joins TRBV6-5 and TRBJ2-7, with D perhaps TRBD2 (5 bases). V gave up 6 bases and J gave up 2 bases, with 14 bases separating them. The CDR3 is made up of 14 amino acids. Germline V gene sequence: CDR1 MNHEY, CDR2 SVGAGI. CDR3 loop: CASRARQRTYEQYF. The DNA of the CDR3 is TGTGCCAGCAGGGCTAGGCAGCGGACCTACGAGCAGTACTTC.

This chain links TRBV19 with TRBJ1-5; the D is unclear. Trimming pared 3 bases from V and 0 bases from J, leaving 9 bases between. Germline CDR1 reads LNHDA; CDR2 reads SQIVND (reference sequence). This CDR3 contains 15 residues. CDR3 loop: CASSIGTASNQPQHF. The DNA for the CDR3 is TGTGCCAGTAGTATTGGTACAGCTAGCAATCAGCCCCAGCATTTT. Variable domain in full (rest from reference TRBV19 and TRBJ1-5): DGGITQSPKYLFRKEGQNVTLSCEQNLNHDAMYWYRQDPGQGLRLIYYSQIVNDFQKGDIAEGYSVSREKKESFPLTVTSAQKNPTAFYLCASSIGTASNQPQHFGDGTRLSIL.

The gene calls are TRBV9 and TRBJ1-2, with 9 bases identical to TRBD1. The CDR3 length is 16 residues. Germline V gene sequence: CDR1 SGDLS, CDR2 YYNGEE. After removal of 4 bases from V and 8 bases from J, the junction contained 15 bases not matched to a gene. CDR3: CASSPGQGPFGSGYTF. Written as DNA, the CDR3 is TGTGCCAGCAGCCCCGGACAGGGGCCTTTTGGTTCAGGCTACACCTTC. The full variable domain, in which reference TRBV9 and TRBJ1-2 provide the parts outside the CDR3, is DSGVTQTPKHLITATGQRVTLRCSPRSGDLSVYWYQQSLDQGLQFLIQYYNGEERAKGNILERFSAQQFPDLHSELNLSSLELGDSALYFCASSPGQGPFGSGYTFGSGTRLTVV.

The chain joins TRBV5-6 to TRBJ1-2; 9 positions match TRBD1. Germline V gives CDR1 SGHDT, CDR2 YYEEEE. The CDR3 is made up of 15 amino acids. The V segment lost 5 bases and the J segment 10 bases; nucleotides outside the gene matches: 15. In DNA form, the CDR3 reads TGTGCCAGCAGGAGAAAAGACAGGGGGATTTCTCCCTACACCTTC. Its protein is CASRRKDRGISPYTF.

The V gene is TRBV5-5, the J gene TRBJ1-4; D may be TRBD1 (5 bases). Germline loops: CDR1 SGHKS, CDR2 YYEKEE (reference sequence). V dropped 7 bases and J dropped 6 bases, with 13 bases sitting between them. The CDR3 length is 13 residues. The DNA for the CDR3 is TGTGCCAGCGCTAAGGGGTGGGATGAAAAACTGTTTTTT. Protein: CASAKGWDEKLFF.

The chain combines TRBV6-6 with TRBJ1-5; D ambiguous. CDR1 and CDR2 from the germline V gene are MNHNY and SVGAGI (reference sequence). The CDR3 sequence is 12 residues long. Trimming took off 4 bases at V and 9 bases at J, with 10 bases between the two ends. Here the CDR3 DNA reads TGTGCCAGCAGTTTCCAAGGAGGGCCCCAGCATTTT. This sequence encodes CASSFQGGPQHF.

The rearrangement links TRBV5-6 to TRBJ1-1; D might be TRBD1 (6 bases). V was clipped by 0 bases and J by 8 bases, with 11 bases between them. This CDR3 spans 13 amino acids. Germline loops: CDR1 SGHDT, CDR2 YYEEEE. The CDR3 loop reads CASSLAGGQEAFF. CDR3 sequence (DNA): TGTGCCAGCAGCTTGGCCGGGGGGCAGGAAGCTTTCTTT.

V and J are TRBV6-5 and TRBJ1-6, with D tentatively TRBD1 (5 bases). The V gene's germline CDR1 is MNHEY and CDR2 SVGAGI. The CDR3 has 16 amino acids. V lost 2 bases to trimming and J lost 10 bases, with 18 bases between them. The CDR3 spells CASSYPQSGAGSPLHF. The CDR3, as DNA: TGTGCCAGCAGTTACCCTCAATCTGGGGCCGGGTCACCCCTCCACTTT.

The chain is built from TRBV7-8 and TRBJ2-7; 8 positions agree with TRBD2. V shed 2 bases and J 3 bases; nucleotides not matched to a gene: 6. Germline CDR1 and CDR2: SGHVS and FQNEAQ. The CDR3 covers 15 residues. The CDR3 DNA is TGTGCCAGCAGCTTAAGAGCGGGAGCTGACTACGAGCAGTACTTC. This translates into CASSLRAGADYEQYF.

This clone was recorded only once. The chain couples TRBV7-3 to TRBJ2-2; D may be TRBD1 (5 bases). Germline CDR1 is SGHTA and CDR2 is FQGTGA. CDR3 size: 14 residues. The V end lost 2 bases, the J end lost 3 bases, and 7 bases lay between the germline ends. The CDR3 bases are TGTGCCAGCAGCTTAGTAGGGGACACCGGGGAGCTGTTTTTT. It encodes CASSLVGDTGELFF.

The V gene is TRBV7-3, the J gene TRBJ2-1, with 12 bases matching TRBD2. This CDR3 is 15 amino acids long. With 3 bases clipped from V and 7 bases from J, the junction kept 4 bases outside the gene matches. Germline V gene lookup returns CDR1 SGHTA and CDR2 FQGTGA. DNA of the CDR3: TGTGCCAGCAGCTTGAACGGACTAGCGGGGAATGAGCAGTTCTTC. Translated: CASSLNGLAGNEQFF.

This clone was counted only a few times. This chain links TRBV9 with TRBJ2-2; 7 nucleotides align to TRBD2. After removal of 0 bases from V and 7 bases from J, the junction contained 9 bases not matched to a gene. This CDR3 comprises 16 residues. Germline values: CDR1 SGDLS, CDR2 YYNGEE. CDR3 DNA: TGTGCCAGCAGCGTAGCGGGCGGGAGTTACGGCGGGGAGCTGTTTTTT. Protein product: CASSVAGGSYGGELFF.

This clone was picked up one time. The CDR3 nucleotides are TGTGCCAGCAGCCGCCCCGGACAGGGGAAATCTGGCTACACCTTC. It codes for CASSRPGQGKSGYTF. This chain uses TRBV27 with TRBJ1-2, with TRBD1 identical over 9 bases. Looked up from germline, CDR1 is MNHEY and CDR2 is SMNVEV (reference sequence). The CDR3 sequence is 15 residues long. The ends lost 6 bases at V and 7 bases at J; junction bases unmatched: 12.

The rearrangement uses TRBV6-6 and TRBJ2-7, with 8 bases matching TRBD1. There are 14 residues in the CDR3. V dropped 5 bases and J dropped 3; count of bases not matched to a gene: 6. Germline assignment: CDR1 MNHNY and CDR2 SVGAGI (reference sequence). The chain's CDR3 is CASSPRQGSYEQYF. The CDR3 DNA sequence: TGTGCCAGCAGTCCCCGACAGGGGAGCTACGAGCAGTACTTC.